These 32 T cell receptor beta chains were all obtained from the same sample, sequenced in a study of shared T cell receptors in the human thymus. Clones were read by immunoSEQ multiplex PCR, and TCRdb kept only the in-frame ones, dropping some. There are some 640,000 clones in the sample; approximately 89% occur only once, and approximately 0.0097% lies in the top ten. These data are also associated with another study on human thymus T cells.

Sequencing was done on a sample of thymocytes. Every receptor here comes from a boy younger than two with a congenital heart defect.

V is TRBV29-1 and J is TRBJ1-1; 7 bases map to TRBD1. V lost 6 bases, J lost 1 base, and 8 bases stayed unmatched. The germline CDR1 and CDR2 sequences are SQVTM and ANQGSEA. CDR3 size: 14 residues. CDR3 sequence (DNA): TGCAGCGTATCGTCCCGGGACAGGAACACTGAAGCTTTCTTT. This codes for CSVSSRDRNTEAFF. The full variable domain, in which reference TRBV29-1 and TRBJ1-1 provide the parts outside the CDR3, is SAVISQKPSRDICQRGTSLTIQCQVDSQVTMMFWYRQQPGQSLTLIATANQGSEATYESGFVIDKFPISRPNLTFSTLTVSNMSPEDSSIYLCSVSSRDRNTEAFFGQGTRLTVV.

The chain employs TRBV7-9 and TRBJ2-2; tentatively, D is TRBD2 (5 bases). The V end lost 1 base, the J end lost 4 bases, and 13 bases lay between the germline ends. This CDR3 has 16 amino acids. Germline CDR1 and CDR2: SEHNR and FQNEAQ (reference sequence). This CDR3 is CASSLVRGISTGELFF. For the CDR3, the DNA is TGTGCCAGCAGCTTAGTACGGGGTATCAGCACCGGGGAGCTGTTTTTT.

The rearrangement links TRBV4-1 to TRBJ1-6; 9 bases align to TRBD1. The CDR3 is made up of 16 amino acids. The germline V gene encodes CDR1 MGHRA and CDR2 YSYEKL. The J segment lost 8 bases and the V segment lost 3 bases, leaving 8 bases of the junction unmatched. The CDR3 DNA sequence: TGCGCCAGCAGCCATCACAGGGGGCCAGTCGATTCACCCCTCCACTTT. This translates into CASSHHRGPVDSPLHF.

CDR3 DNA sequence: TGTGCCAGCAGCTTGGCCGTTTTCCAGAGGTCGAACACCGGGGAGCTGTTTTTT. It specifies CASSLAVFQRSNTGELFF. The V call is TRBV5-6, the J call TRBJ2-2; D call uncertain. This CDR3 spans 18 amino acids. CDR1 is SGHDT, CDR2 YYEEEE, per germline. The V and J ends lost 0 bases and 0 bases respectively, with 15 bases between them.

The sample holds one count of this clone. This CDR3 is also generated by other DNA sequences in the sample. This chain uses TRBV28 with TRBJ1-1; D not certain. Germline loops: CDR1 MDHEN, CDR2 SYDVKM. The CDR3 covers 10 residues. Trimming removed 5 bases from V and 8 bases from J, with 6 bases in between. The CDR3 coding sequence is TGTGCCAGCAGTGGCGGAGAAGCTTTCTTT. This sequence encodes CASSGGEAFF.

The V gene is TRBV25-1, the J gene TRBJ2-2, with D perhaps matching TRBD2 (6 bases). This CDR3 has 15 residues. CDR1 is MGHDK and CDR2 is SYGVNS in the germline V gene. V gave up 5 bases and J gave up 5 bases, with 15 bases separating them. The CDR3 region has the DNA TGTGCCAGCAGTTCGGACGGGAGCGGTACCGGGGAGCTGTTTTTT. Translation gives CASSSDGSGTGELFF.

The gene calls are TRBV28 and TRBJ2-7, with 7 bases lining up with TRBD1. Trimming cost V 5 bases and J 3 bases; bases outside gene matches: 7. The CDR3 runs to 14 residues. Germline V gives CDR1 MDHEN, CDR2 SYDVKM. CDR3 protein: CASSRQGSYYEQYF. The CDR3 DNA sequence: TGTGCCAGCAGTAGACAGGGTTCTTACTACGAGCAGTACTTC.

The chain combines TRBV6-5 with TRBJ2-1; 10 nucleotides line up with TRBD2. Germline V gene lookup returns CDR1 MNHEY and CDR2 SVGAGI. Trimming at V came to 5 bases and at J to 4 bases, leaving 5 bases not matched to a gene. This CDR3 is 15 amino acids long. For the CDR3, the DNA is TGTGCCAGCAGTCCTAGCGGGGGACTTTACAATGAGCAGTTCTTC. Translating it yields CASSPSGGLYNEQFF.

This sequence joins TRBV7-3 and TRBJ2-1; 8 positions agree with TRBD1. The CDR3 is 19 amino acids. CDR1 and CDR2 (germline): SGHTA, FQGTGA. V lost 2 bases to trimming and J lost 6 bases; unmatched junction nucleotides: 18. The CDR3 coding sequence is TGTGCCAGCAGCTTAGGCGGGACAGGACCCACCAAGCCCAGCAATGAGCAGTTCTTC. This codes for CASSLGGTGPTKPSNEQFF.

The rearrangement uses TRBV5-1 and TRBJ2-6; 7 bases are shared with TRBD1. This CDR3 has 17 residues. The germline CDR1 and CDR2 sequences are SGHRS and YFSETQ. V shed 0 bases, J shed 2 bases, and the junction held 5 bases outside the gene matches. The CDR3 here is CASSLAGGNTGANVLTF. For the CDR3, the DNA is TGCGCCAGCAGCTTGGCAGGGGGTAATACTGGGGCCAACGTCCTGACTTTC.

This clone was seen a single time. The DNA for the CDR3 is TGTGCCAGCAGTGTTCAGGGACAGCCCCCGGGGTCCTACGAGCAGTACTTC. Translation gives CASSVQGQPPGSYEQYF. This chain connects TRBV2 to TRBJ2-7; 7 bases agree with TRBD1. The length of the CDR3 is 17 residues. V gave up 4 bases and J gave up 1 base; unmatched junction bases: 13. Looked up from germline, CDR1 is SNHLY and CDR2 is FYNNEI.

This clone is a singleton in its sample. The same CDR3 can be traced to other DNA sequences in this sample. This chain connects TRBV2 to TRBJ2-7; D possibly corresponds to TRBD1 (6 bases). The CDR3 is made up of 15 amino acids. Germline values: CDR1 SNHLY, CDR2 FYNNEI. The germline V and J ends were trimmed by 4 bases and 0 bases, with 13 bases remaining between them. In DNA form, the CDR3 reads TGTGCCAGCAGTGTCAACAGGGCCCCCTCCTACGAGCAGTACTTC. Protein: CASSVNRAPSYEQYF.

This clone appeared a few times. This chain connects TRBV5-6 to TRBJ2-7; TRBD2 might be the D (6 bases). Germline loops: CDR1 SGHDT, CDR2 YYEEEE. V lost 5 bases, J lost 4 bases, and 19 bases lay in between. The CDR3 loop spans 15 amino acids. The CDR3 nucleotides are TGTGCCAGCAGTACCGGGGGACCGACCCATTACGAGCAGTACTTC. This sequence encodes CASSTGGPTHYEQYF.

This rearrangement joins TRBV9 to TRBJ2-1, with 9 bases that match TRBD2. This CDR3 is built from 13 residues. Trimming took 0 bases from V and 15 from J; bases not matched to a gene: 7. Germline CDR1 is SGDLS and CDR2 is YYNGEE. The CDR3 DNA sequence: TGTGCCAGCAGCGTAGTCCCTAGCGGGATTACGTTCTTC. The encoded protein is CASSVVPSGITFF. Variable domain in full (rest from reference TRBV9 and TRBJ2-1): DSGVTQTPKHLITATGQRVTLRCSPRSGDLSVYWYQQSLDQGLQFLIQYYNGEERAKGNILERFSAQQFPDLHSELNLSSLELGDSALYFCASSVVPSGITFFGPGTRLTVL.

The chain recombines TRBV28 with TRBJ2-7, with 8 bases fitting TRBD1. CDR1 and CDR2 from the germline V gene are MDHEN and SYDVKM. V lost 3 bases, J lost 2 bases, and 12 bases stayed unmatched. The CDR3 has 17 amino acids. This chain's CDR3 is CASSFWDRRWAAYEQYF. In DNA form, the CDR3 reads TGTGCCAGCAGTTTTTGGGACAGGAGATGGGCAGCCTACGAGCAGTACTTC.

The CDR3 nucleotides read TGTGCCAGCAGAAAGAGACTAGCGGGAGGCCTCGAGCAGTACTTC. This codes for CASRKRLAGGLEQYF. The V call is TRBV5-6, the J call TRBJ2-7; 13 nucleotides match TRBD2. The CDR3 covers 15 residues. V shed 5 bases and J 6 bases; nucleotides not matched to a gene: 8. Germline lookup yields CDR1 SGHDT and CDR2 YYEEEE.

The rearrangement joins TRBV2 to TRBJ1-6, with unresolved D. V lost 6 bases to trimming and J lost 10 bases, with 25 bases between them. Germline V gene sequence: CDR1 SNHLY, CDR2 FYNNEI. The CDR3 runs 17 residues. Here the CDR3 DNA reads TGTGCCAGCAGCGGCCCTCCTCAGTCTGGAGTGCGGTCACCCCTCCACTTT. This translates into CASSGPPQSGVRSPLHF.

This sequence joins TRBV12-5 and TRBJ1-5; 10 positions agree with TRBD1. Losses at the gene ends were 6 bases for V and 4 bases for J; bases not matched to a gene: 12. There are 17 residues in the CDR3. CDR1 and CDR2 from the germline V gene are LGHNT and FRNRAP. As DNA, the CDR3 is TGTGCTAGTGGCTCTTTTAGACAGGGGGCGCGGAATCAGCCCCAGCATTTT. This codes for CASGSFRQGARNQPQHF.

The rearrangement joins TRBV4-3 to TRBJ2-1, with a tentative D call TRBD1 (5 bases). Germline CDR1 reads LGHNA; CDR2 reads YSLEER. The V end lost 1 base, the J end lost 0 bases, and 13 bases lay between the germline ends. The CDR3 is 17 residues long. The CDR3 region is CASSQGGFSSSYNEQFF. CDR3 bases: TGCGCCAGCAGCCAAGGGGGCTTCTCGAGCTCCTACAATGAGCAGTTCTTC.

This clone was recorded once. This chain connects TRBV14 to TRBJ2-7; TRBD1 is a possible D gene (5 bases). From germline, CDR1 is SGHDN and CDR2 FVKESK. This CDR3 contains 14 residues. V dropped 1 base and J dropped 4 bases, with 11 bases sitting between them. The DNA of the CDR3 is TGTGCCAGCAGCCAAGCGCAGGGATTATACGAGCAGTACTTC. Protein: CASSQAQGLYEQYF.

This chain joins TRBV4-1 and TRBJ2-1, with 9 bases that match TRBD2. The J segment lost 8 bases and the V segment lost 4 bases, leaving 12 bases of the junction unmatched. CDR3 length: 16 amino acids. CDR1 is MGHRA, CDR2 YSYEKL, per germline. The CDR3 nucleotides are TGCGCCAGCAGCCGTATTACTAGCGGGTCCTGGGATGAGCAGTTCTTC. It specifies CASSRITSGSWDEQFF.

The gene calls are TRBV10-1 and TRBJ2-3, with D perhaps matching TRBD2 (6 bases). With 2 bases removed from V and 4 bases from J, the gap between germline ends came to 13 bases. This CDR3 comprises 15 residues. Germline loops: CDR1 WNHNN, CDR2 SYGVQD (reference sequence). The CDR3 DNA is TGCGCCAGCAGTGAGAAGGTCGGGGAGGCAGATACGCAGTATTTT. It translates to CASSEKVGEADTQYF.

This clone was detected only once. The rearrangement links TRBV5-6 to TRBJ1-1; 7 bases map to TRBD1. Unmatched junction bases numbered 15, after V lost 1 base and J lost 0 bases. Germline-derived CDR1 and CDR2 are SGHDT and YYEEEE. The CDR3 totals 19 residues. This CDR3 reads CASSLRGSGTEDMNTEAFF. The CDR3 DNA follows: TGTGCCAGCAGCTTGAGAGGGTCCGGGACAGAGGACATGAACACTGAAGCTTTCTTT.

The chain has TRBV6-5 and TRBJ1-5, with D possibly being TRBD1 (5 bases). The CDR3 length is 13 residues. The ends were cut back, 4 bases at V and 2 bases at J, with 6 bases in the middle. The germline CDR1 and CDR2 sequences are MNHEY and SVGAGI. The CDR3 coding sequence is TGTGCCAGCAGTTGGGGGGGCAATCAGCCCCAGCATTTT. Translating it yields CASSWGGNQPQHF.

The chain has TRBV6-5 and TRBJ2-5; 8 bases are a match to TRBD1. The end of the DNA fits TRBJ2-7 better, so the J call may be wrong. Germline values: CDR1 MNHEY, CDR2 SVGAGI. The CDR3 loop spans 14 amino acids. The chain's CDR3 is CASSYSGQGHEQYF. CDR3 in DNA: TGTGCCAGCAGTTACTCTGGACAGGGCCACGAGCAGTACTTC.

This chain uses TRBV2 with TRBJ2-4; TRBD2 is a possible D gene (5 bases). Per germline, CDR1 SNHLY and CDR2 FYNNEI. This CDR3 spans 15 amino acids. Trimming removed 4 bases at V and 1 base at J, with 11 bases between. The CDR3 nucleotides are TGTGCCAGCAGTGGACTGGAGGTGGCCAAAAACATTCAGTACTTC. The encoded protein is CASSGLEVAKNIQYF.

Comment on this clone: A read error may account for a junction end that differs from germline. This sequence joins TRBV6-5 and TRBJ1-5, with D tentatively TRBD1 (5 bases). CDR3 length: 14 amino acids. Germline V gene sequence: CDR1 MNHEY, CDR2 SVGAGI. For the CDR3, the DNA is TGTGCCGGCAGACCGATGCAGGGTCATCAGCCCCAGCATTTT. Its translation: CAGRPMQGHQPQHF.

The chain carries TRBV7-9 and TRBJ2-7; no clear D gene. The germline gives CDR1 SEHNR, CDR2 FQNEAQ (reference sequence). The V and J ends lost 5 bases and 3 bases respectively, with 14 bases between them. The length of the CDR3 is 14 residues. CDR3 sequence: CASSPDLAVYEQYF. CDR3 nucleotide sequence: TGTGCCAGCAGCCCGGATTTGGCGGTCTACGAGCAGTACTTC.

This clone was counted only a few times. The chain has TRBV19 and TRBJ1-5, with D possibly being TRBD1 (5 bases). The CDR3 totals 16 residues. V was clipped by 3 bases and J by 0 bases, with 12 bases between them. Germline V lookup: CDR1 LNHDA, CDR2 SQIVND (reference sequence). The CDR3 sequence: CASSIRGSYSNQPQHF. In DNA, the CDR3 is TGTGCCAGTAGTATTAGGGGCAGCTATAGCAATCAGCCCCAGCATTTT.

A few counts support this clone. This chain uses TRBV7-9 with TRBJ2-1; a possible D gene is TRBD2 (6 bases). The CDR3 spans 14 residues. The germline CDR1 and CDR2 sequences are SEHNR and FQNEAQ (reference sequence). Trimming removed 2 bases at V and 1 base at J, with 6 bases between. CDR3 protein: CASSLRGSYNEQFF. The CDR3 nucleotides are TGTGCCAGCAGCTTACGGGGGTCCTACAATGAGCAGTTCTTC.

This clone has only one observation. CDR3 DNA: TGTGCCTGGACGCACCGGGCGGGAATGTCCTACGAGCAGTACTTC. It encodes CAWTHRAGMSYEQYF. The chain links TRBV30 to TRBJ2-5; possibly TRBD2 for D (6 bases). Judging by the DNA end, TRBJ2-7 fits better; the J call may be wrong. CDR1 is GTSNPN, CDR2 SVGIG, per germline (reference sequence). CDR3 length: 15 amino acids.

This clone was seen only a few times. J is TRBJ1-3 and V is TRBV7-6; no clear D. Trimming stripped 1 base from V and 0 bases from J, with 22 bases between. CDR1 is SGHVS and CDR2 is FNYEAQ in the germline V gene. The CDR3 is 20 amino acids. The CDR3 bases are TGTGCCAGCAGCTTAGGCAGGTACAAAGGTCCTCAGAGCTCTGGAAACACCATATATTTT. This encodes CASSLGRYKGPQSSGNTIYF.